This T cell receptor (beta chain) was observed in a study of T cells in Graves' hyperthyroidism and ophthalmopathy. Germline-derived CDR1 and CDR2 are ENHRY and SYGVKD. The CDR3 consists of 13 residues. V shed 3 bases and J shed 11 bases, with 14 bases lying between them. The table lists this clonotype with many counts. The antigen is not known. Fresh peripheral blood, less than 11 ml of it, supplied the PBMCs. Researchers took RNA transcripts and amplified the TCR beta CDR3 regions from them. A set of HTBI primers served as the primers for a first-round RT-PCR of the TCR CDR3. TCRdb reprocessed the multiplex PCR reads via MiXCR and lists one record per CDR3 protein. The repertoire holds over 500,000 distinct CDR3 sequences, with about 15% as singletons. Overall study results and limits: Ophthalmopathy, which appeared later, was predicted by the model a median about 5.9 months before onset.

This chain uses TRBV10-3 with TRBJ2-1, with D unresolved. The receptor was derived from a woman aged 25 to 39 with Graves' ophthalmopathy. Sequencing input: blood. This chain's CDR3 is CAISELEFTKQFF. CDR3 coding DNA: TGTGCCATCAGTGAACTGGAGTTTACGAAGCAGTTCTTC.